The next 11 T cell receptor beta chains were all read from a single sample in a study of neurological immune-mediated disorders. The time point here: longitudinal time-point 2. TCRdb reanalysed the 5' RACE reads using MiXCR and keeps one entry per CDR3 protein. There are approximately 80,000 distinct CDR3 sequences in the sample; 5.8% occur only once, and roughly 7.9% lies in the top ten. Sample: PBMCs. These receptor sequences come from a woman aged 60 to 75 with multiple sclerosis.

This clonotype occurred many times. The rearrangement uses TRBV2 and TRBJ1-2; D gene unclear. The CDR3 consists of 14 residues. Germline CDR1 reads SNHLY; CDR2 reads FYNNEI. The V end was cut by 4 bases, the J end by 8 bases, with 17 bases between. The CDR3 DNA reads as TGTGCCAGCAGTGGGACCCTCCGCGACTGGGGCTACACCTTC. Its protein is CASSGTLRDWGYTF.

This clonotype was counted at least ten times. This chain uses TRBV18 with TRBJ2-2, with D possibly TRBD1 on 6 matching bases. The CDR3 is 16 residues long. CDR1 is KGHSH and CDR2 is LQKENI in the germline V gene. V dropped 3 bases and J dropped 2 bases, with 13 bases sitting between them. CDR3 loop: CASSPGQTINTGELFF. The CDR3 nucleotides read TGTGCCAGCTCACCTGGACAGACAATCAACACCGGGGAGCTGTTTTTT.

This clonotype was observed at least ten times. The rearrangement joins TRBV14 to TRBJ2-3, with no clear D. The germline CDR1 and CDR2 sequences are SGHDN and FVKESK. V was clipped by 4 bases and J by 1 base, with 12 bases between them. The CDR3 loop spans 15 amino acids. The chain's CDR3 is CASSRRVDGTDTQYF. The CDR3 nucleotides read TGTGCCAGCAGCCGGAGAGTTGATGGCACAGATACGCAGTATTTT.

By sample fraction, this clonotype is medium-sized. This chain connects TRBV4-1 to TRBJ1-2; D gene uncertain. The CDR3 spans 16 residues. Germline CDR1 and CDR2: MGHRA and YSYEKL. V was cut by 4 bases and J by 3 bases, with 18 bases left in between. The CDR3 here is CASSLGPGQEYYGYTF. Here the CDR3 DNA reads TGCGCCAGCAGCCTTGGACCGGGCCAAGAGTACTATGGCTACACCTTC.

This clonotype has at least ten counts. The chain joins TRBV5-1 to TRBJ1-4; 7 bases fit TRBD1. The V and J ends lost 4 bases and 8 bases, in that order; junction bases with no gene match: 11. This CDR3 region has 15 residues. Germline-derived CDR1 and CDR2 are SGHRS and YFSETQ. CDR3 amino acids: CASSLRQGPGEKLFF. The CDR3 DNA is TGCGCCAGCAGCCTAAGACAGGGTCCGGGCGAAAAACTGTTTTTT.

This clonotype has at least ten counts. This chain uses TRBV20-1 with TRBJ1-4; D is uncertain. This CDR3 comprises 14 residues. Germline CDR1 DFQATT, CDR2 SNEGSKA (reference sequence). Trimming pared 6 bases from V and 8 bases from J, leaving 19 bases between. CDR3 coding DNA: TGCAGTGCCCAGCCCCAAGGCGTTTGGGAAAAACTGTTTTTT. It encodes CSAQPQGVWEKLFF.

This clonotype was seen repeatedly, ten times or more. The genes are TRBV4-1 and TRBJ2-7, with a weak D call TRBD1 (7 bases). CDR3 length equals 15 residues. CDR1 MGHRA and CDR2 YSYEKL come from the germline V gene. Trimming left V 5 bases short and J 1 base short, with 15 bases between. The CDR3 is CASSNRGGLSYEQYF. CDR3 DNA sequence: TGCGCCAGCAGCAACAGGGGAGGCCTTTCCTACGAGCAGTACTTC.

V gene TRBV14 combines with J gene TRBJ1-1; D unclear. Germline V gives CDR1 SGHDN, CDR2 FVKESK. This CDR3 contains 13 residues. The V end was cut by 4 bases, the J end by 6 bases, with 12 bases between. The CDR3 reads CASSPRTTAEAFF. The CDR3 nucleotides read TGTGCCAGCAGCCCCCGAACTACGGCTGAAGCTTTCTTT.

This clonotype was counted many times. This sequence joins TRBV5-1 and TRBJ1-1; 7 bases fit TRBD1. Germline V gene data show CDR1 as SGHRS and CDR2 as YFSETQ. This CDR3 contains 14 residues. The J segment lost 2 bases and the V segment lost 3 bases, leaving 4 bases of the junction unmatched. The DNA for the CDR3 is TGCGCCAGCAGCTCAGGGACAGCTAACACTGAAGCTTTCTTT. Translating gives CASSSGTANTEAFF.

This clonotype has more than one count but fewer than ten. This may arise from a read error, as a much more abundant clone is one base away. The V and J genes are TRBV10-3 and TRBJ2-7; D is undetermined. Germline V CDR1 and CDR2: ENHRY, SYGVKD. The CDR3 totals 12 residues. The V and J ends lost 6 bases and 3 bases respectively, with 9 bases between them. In DNA, the CDR3 is TGTGCCATCAGCACTACAGACTACGAGCAGTACTTC. Protein product: CAISTTDYEQYF.

This clonotype came up many times. The gene calls are TRBV5-1 and TRBJ2-1; weak D call: TRBD1 (6 bases). V lost 4 bases and J lost 6, with 14 bases in between. CDR1 SGHRS and CDR2 YFSETQ come from the germline V gene. CDR3 length: 14 amino acids. CDR3 protein: CASSLGTSLNEQFF. For the CDR3, the DNA is TGCGCCAGCAGCCTAGGGACATCCCTCAATGAGCAGTTCTTC.